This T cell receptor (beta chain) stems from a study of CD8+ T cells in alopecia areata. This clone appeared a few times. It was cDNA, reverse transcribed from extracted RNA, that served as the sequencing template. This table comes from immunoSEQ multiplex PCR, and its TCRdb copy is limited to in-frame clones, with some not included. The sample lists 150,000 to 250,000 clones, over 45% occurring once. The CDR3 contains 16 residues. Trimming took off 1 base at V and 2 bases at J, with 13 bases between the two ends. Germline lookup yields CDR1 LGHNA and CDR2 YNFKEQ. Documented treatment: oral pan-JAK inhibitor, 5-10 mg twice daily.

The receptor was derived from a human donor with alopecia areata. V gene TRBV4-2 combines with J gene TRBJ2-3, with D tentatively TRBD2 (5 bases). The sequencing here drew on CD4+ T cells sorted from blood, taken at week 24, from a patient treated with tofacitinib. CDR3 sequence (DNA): TGTGCCAGCAGCCAAGGTCCAGCGGCCAACACAGATACGCAGTATTTT. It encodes CASSQGPAANTDTQYF.